A single sample gave rise to the 26 T cell receptor beta chains below, sequenced in a study of prognosis after radiotherapy for stage I lung cancer. Multiplex PCR, run in two rounds, amplified TCR beta CDR3 from genomic DNA. First-round PCR used primers specific to each TRBV and TRBJ gene. TCRdb analysed the multiplex PCR reads with MiXCR anew, one entry per CDR3 protein. The table shows around 30,000 distinct CDR3 sequences, with 25% to 40% occurring only once. The sequences come from PBMCs, collected before or after stereotactic body radiation therapy (not recorded which). The receptors were gathered from a donor of 50 years or more with non-small cell lung cancer.

This clonotype was seen at least ten times. A much larger clone differs by one base, so this may be a read error. This rearrangement joins TRBV30 to TRBJ1-2; the D is unclear. Trimming took 2 bases from V and 1 from J, leaving 11 bases between them. The CDR3 is 14 residues long. CDR1 and CDR2 (germline): GTSNPN, SVGIG (reference sequence). CDR3 nucleotides: TGTGCCTGGAGTCTTGGCAGCGTTAACTATGGCTACACCTTC. It encodes CAWSLGSVNYGYTF. Drawing the rest from reference TRBV30 and TRBJ1-2, the complete variable domain is SQTIHQWPATLVQPVGSPLSLECTVEGTSNPNLYWYRQAAGRGLQLLFYSVGIGQISSEVPQNLSASRPQDRQFILSSKKLLLSDSGFYLCAWSLGSVNYGYTFGSGTRLTVV.

This clonotype was detected ten times or more. This sequence joins TRBV19 and TRBJ2-2, with 12 positions matching TRBD2. In germline, CDR1 is LNHDA, CDR2 SQIVND (reference sequence). The V and J ends lost 6 bases and 1 base, in that order; junction bases with no gene match: 6. The CDR3 is made up of 17 amino acids. CDR3 region: CASRKLGLAGNTGELFF. The CDR3 DNA reads as TGTGCCAGTAGGAAGTTGGGACTAGCGGGGAACACCGGGGAGCTGTTTTTT.

This clonotype appeared a single time. This chain connects TRBV6-2 or TRBV6-3 to TRBJ1-6; 10 bases are a match to TRBD1. V lost 2 bases, J lost 8 bases, and 6 bases stayed unmatched. The CDR3 is 16 residues long. The germline V gene has CDR1 MNHEY and CDR2 SVGEGT. CDR3 DNA sequence: TGTGCCAGCAGTTACGGCTCCGGGACAGGGGATTCACCCCTCCACTTT. Amino acids: CASSYGSGTGDSPLHF.

With respect to this clonotype: Given a much more abundant clone one base away, this may be a read error. V is TRBV7-8 and J is TRBJ2-5; 14 bases map to TRBD2. The V gene's germline CDR1 is SGHVS and CDR2 FQNEAQ. This CDR3 comprises 18 residues. CDR3 nucleotide sequence: TGTGCCAGCAGCCAAGAGGGACTAGCGGGGGACTACCAAGAGACCAAGTACTTC. It yields the protein CASSQEGLAGDYQETKYF. Looking up the rest from reference TRBV7-8 and TRBJ2-5 gives the full variable domain: GAGVSQSPRYKVAKRGQDVALRCDPISGHVSLFWYQQALGQGPEFLTYFQNEAQLDKSGLPSDRFFAERPEGSVSTLKIQRTQQEDSAVYLCASSQEGLAGDYQETKYFGPGTRLLVL.

CDR3 nucleotides: TGTGCCAGCATCCCAGTGCTATCCTACGGTCAGTACTTC. Translated, it gives CASIPVLSYGQYF. The chain joins TRBV28 to TRBJ2-7, with D hard to call. Germline V gives CDR1 MDHEN, CDR2 SYDVKM. V was pared by 7 bases and J by 10 bases, with 20 bases between. The CDR3 runs to 13 residues. Complete variable domain (other parts from reference TRBV28 and TRBJ2-7): DVKVTQSSRYLVKRTGEKVFLECVQDMDHENMFWYRQDPGLGLRLIYFSYDVKMKEKGDIPEGYSVSREKKERFSLILESASTNQTSMYLCASIPVLSYGQYFGPGTRLTVT.

This clonotype was counted at least ten times. The chain is built from TRBV30 and TRBJ2-5; 13 nucleotides agree with TRBD2. V lost 2 bases and J lost 1; bases outside the gene matches: 4. Germline lookup yields CDR1 GTSNPN and CDR2 SVGIG (reference sequence). The CDR3 contains 16 residues. CDR3 region: CAWSNGLAGVQETQYF. As DNA, the CDR3 is TGTGCCTGGAGTAATGGACTAGCGGGGGTCCAAGAGACCCAGTACTTC.

The chain recombines TRBV20-1 with TRBJ1-1; 9 bases are a match to TRBD1. The germline V gene encodes CDR1 DFQATT and CDR2 SNEGSKA (reference sequence). The CDR3 has 14 residues. Losses at the gene ends were 0 bases for V and 11 bases for J; bases not matched to a gene: 10. CDR3 loop: CSAREGQGTLRAFF. In DNA form, the CDR3 reads TGCAGTGCTAGAGAGGGACAGGGAACACTTCGGGCTTTCTTT.

This clonotype was counted ten times or more. This chain links TRBV2 with TRBJ1-1; D remains unclear. This CDR3 is 14 amino acids long. The germline V gene encodes CDR1 SNHLY and CDR2 FYNNEI. The V gene lost 7 bases and the J gene lost 0 bases, with 12 bases spanning the gap. CDR3 DNA: TGTGCCAGCATGCGTCTAGAGATGAACACTGAAGCTTTCTTT. Translating it yields CASMRLEMNTEAFF.

This clonotype was counted many times. The chain uses TRBV5-1 and TRBJ2-1, with 9 bases matching TRBD2. CDR1 is SGHRS, CDR2 YFSETQ, per germline. V shed 5 bases and J 2 bases; nucleotides not matched to a gene: 8. The CDR3 has 16 residues. In nucleotides, the CDR3 is TGCGCCAGCAGGGGACTTAGCGGGGGCCCCTACAATGAGCAGTTCTTC. As protein: CASRGLSGGPYNEQFF.

The sample holds one count of this clonotype. The V call is TRBV28, the J call TRBJ2-7; the match to TRBD2 covers 8 bases. After removal of 2 bases from V and 6 bases from J, the junction contained 15 bases not matched to a gene. This CDR3 comprises 17 residues. Germline V gene lookup returns CDR1 MDHEN and CDR2 SYDVKM. The chain's CDR3 is CASSLKVGGAPLSEQYF. The CDR3, as DNA: TGTGCCAGCAGTTTAAAGGTCGGGGGGGCGCCCCTATCCGAGCAGTACTTC.

This clonotype was seen ten or more times. The V gene is TRBV30, the J gene TRBJ2-2, with unresolved D. V lost 3 bases and J 4 bases, leaving 12 bases between the germline ends. The CDR3 extends over 14 amino acids. CDR1 and CDR2 from the germline V gene are GTSNPN and SVGIG (reference sequence). The CDR3 bases are TGTGCCTGGAGGCCCCCTGGTTCCACCGGGGAGCTGTTTTTT. Protein: CAWRPPGSTGELFF.

This clonotype was seen a few times. Given a much more abundant clone one base away, this may be a read error. This chain uses TRBV27 with TRBJ2-3; 8 bases align to TRBD2. Germline CDR1 and CDR2: MNHEY and SMNVEV (reference sequence). The V and J ends lost 8 bases and 6 bases, in that order; junction bases with no gene match: 10. The CDR3 is 14 residues long. As DNA, the CDR3 is TGTGCCAGCGCTCTCGGGGGGGAGTCGGATACGCAGTATTTT. Its translation is CASALGGESDTQYF.

CDR3 loop: CASSLHVQALSTTNEKLFF. CDR3 coding DNA: TGTGCCAGCAGCTTGCACGTACAGGCTCTATCTACAACTAATGAAAAACTGTTTTTT. The J gene is TRBJ1-4, the V gene TRBV11-2; D perhaps matches TRBD1 (5 bases). The CDR3 runs to 19 residues. Looked up from germline, CDR1 is SGHAT and CDR2 is FQNNGV. Trimming removed 3 bases at V and 0 bases at J, with 20 bases between.

For this clonotype: A far larger clone differs by one base, so this is likely a read error. The V and J genes are TRBV6-2 or TRBV6-3 and TRBJ2-3; D gene ambiguous. From germline, CDR1 is MNHEY and CDR2 SVGEGT. The CDR3 has 10 amino acids. For the CDR3, the DNA is TGTGCCAGCTCTGGAGATACGCATTATTTT. Amino acid sequence: CASSGDTHYF.

For the CDR3, the DNA is TGTGCCAGCAGGACAGGGACTAGCGGGAGGGATGAGCAGTACTTC. Encoded protein: CASRTGTSGRDEQYF. V and J are TRBV6-1 and TRBJ2-7; 16 nucleotides align to TRBD2. The germline V gene has CDR1 MNHNS and CDR2 SASEGT. CDR3 size: 15 residues. The junction had 6 bases not matched to a gene; V was cut back by 6 bases and J by 7 bases.

With respect to this clonotype: Sequence at one end of the junction differs from germline and may be a read error. This chain joins TRBV6-1 and TRBJ2-1; D call uncertain. CDR1 is MNHNS and CDR2 is SASEGT in the germline V gene. The CDR3 has 12 residues. Here the CDR3 reads CSSIVVHSEQFF. The CDR3 region has the DNA TGTTCCAGCATTGTCGTTCACAGTGAGCAGTTCTTC.

This clonotype was detected many times. This chain connects TRBV4-1 to TRBJ2-5, with 8 bases that match TRBD2. The V gene's germline CDR1 is MGHRA and CDR2 YSYEKL. There are 18 residues in the CDR3. Trimming at V came to 0 bases and at J to 5 bases, leaving 14 bases not matched to a gene. CDR3 bases: TGCGCCAGCAGCCAAGATGGCACCTCGCGGGGGGCCGGGGAGACCCAGTACTTC. Encoded protein: CASSQDGTSRGAGETQYF.

Comments on this clonotype: It differs at one base from a far larger clone, so likely a read error. The chain carries TRBV6-4 and TRBJ2-2; 8 bases map to TRBD1. The CDR3 extends over 16 amino acids. The germline V gene encodes CDR1 MRHNA and CDR2 SNTAGT. The trim removed 5 bases at V and 10 bases at J, leaving 15 bases unmatched. CDR3 in amino acids: CASSYGSGGLSVELFF. CDR3 DNA sequence: TGTGCCAGCAGTTACGGGTCAGGGGGCTTGTCCGTGGAGCTGTTTTTT.

The rearrangement joins TRBV15 to TRBJ2-4; D possibly corresponds to TRBD1 (7 bases). Germline V lookup: CDR1 LNHNV, CDR2 YYDKDF (reference sequence). The CDR3 spans 20 residues. V was shortened by 5 bases and J by 2 bases, with 28 bases between the two germline ends. CDR3 DNA sequence: TGTGCCACCAGCTCCCGGGGGAACAGGGGAGCCCTATCGACCAAAAACATTCAGTACTTC. Its protein is CATSSRGNRGALSTKNIQYF.

This clonotype was found many times. V gene TRBV6-2 or TRBV6-3 combines with J gene TRBJ2-5; 14 nucleotides agree with TRBD2. The CDR3 extends over 15 amino acids. After removal of 5 bases from V and 7 bases from J, the junction contained 6 bases not matched to a gene. In germline, CDR1 is MNHEY, CDR2 SVGEGT. The CDR3 nucleotides are TGTGCCAGCAGTGTGGGGACTAGCGGGGGCCGGACCCAGTACTTC. This translates into CASSVGTSGGRTQYF.

As concerns this clonotype: It is likely a read error: a sequence one base away is far more abundant. The chain carries TRBV6-4 and TRBJ2-3; TRBD2 agrees at 12 bases. The germline V gene encodes CDR1 MRHNA and CDR2 SNTAGT. The CDR3 is 14 amino acids. V dropped 7 bases and J dropped 4; count of bases not matched to a gene: 3. The CDR3 DNA reads as TGTGCCAGCAAGTCTAGCGGGGGGGCAGATACGCAGTATTTT. Translation gives CASKSSGGADTQYF.

The chain employs TRBV12-3 or TRBV12-4 and TRBJ1-6; no definite D call. The CDR3 covers 15 residues. Trimming pared 3 bases from V and 4 bases from J, leaving 10 bases between. This CDR3 is CASSFEVEYNSPLHF. For the CDR3, the DNA is TGTGCCAGCAGTTTTGAGGTTGAGTATAATTCACCCCTCCACTTT.

This clonotype was counted many times. This chain uses TRBV6-5 with TRBJ2-7, with TRBD1 as a possible D gene (6 bases). The length of the CDR3 is 14 residues. The V end lost 2 bases, the J end lost 2 bases, and 10 bases lay between the germline ends. Germline V gives CDR1 MNHEY, CDR2 SVGAGI. CDR3 amino acids: CASSYTGMAYEQYF. The CDR3 DNA sequence: TGTGCCAGCAGTTACACAGGGATGGCCTACGAGCAGTACTTC.

This chain links TRBV28 with TRBJ2-7; D remains unclear. There are 13 residues in the CDR3. Between the trimmed V and J ends, which lost 5 bases and 3 bases, there was a span of 11 bases. Germline V CDR1 and CDR2: MDHEN, SYDVKM. CDR3 amino acids: CASSKPLNYEQYF. CDR3 sequence (DNA): TGTGCCAGCAGTAAACCCCTGAACTACGAGCAGTACTTC.

The CDR3 DNA follows: TGTGCCAGCAGTGAAGGGGGAGCAGCCTACGAGCAGTACTTC. It translates to CASSEGGAAYEQYF. The V call is TRBV2, the J call TRBJ2-7; D perhaps matches TRBD2 (5 bases). Germline V lookup: CDR1 SNHLY, CDR2 FYNNEI. The CDR3 length is 14 residues. Trimming removed 1 base at V and 2 bases at J, with 9 bases between.

This clonotype was counted many times. CDR3 sequence: CSAPGGKDWVAFF. The CDR3, as DNA: TGCAGTGCTCCAGGGGGTAAAGATTGGGTTGCTTTCTTT. The chain uses TRBV20-1 and TRBJ1-1; TRBD1 agrees at 7 bases. In germline, CDR1 is DFQATT, CDR2 SNEGSKA (reference sequence). The CDR3 is 13 residues long. Trimming took 5 bases from V and 11 from J; bases not matched to a gene: 14.